This T cell receptor (beta chain) was recovered during a study of early T cells in non-severe SARS-CoV-2 infection. At the level of the study: Sequencing targeted bulk RNA from unsorted whole blood, leaving chains unpaired.

With 0 bases removed from V and 5 bases from J, the gap between germline ends came to 16 bases. CDR3 length equals 16 residues. The germline V gene has CDR1 DFQATT and CDR2 SNEGSKA (reference sequence). MiXCR, run by TCRdb on the 5' RACE reads, gives a single entry per CDR3 protein. Of over 50,000 distinct CDR3 sequences in the sample, 8% to 10% were seen once. The sample taken for sequencing was whole blood. This TCR came from an adult who was a healthcare worker with PCR-confirmed SARS-CoV-2 infection or an uninfected control (not recorded which). The V call is TRBV20-1, the J call TRBJ1-4; possibly TRBD1 for D (5 bases). In DNA form, the CDR3 reads TGCAGTGCTAGAGATCCGAACAGGATGGGAAATGAAAAACTGTTTTTT. Translation: CSARDPNRMGNEKLFF.